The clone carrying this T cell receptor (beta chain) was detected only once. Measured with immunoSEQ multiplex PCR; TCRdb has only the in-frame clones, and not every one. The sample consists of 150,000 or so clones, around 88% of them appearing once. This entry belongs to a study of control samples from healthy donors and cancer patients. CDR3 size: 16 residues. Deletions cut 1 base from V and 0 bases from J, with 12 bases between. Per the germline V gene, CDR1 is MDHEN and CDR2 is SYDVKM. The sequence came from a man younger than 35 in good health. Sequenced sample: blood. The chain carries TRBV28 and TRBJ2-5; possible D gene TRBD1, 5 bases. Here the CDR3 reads CASSLFPGSDQETQYF. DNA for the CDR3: TGTGCCAGCAGTTTATTCCCAGGGTCAGACCAAGAGACCCAGTACTTC.